This T cell receptor (beta chain) was sequenced in a study of blood T cell repertoires in COVID-19. About the study: Samples taken during acute and convalescent COVID-19 were collected in the United States, Italy and Spain.

Germline loops: CDR1 MDHEN, CDR2 SYDVKM. V lost 3 bases and J 0 bases, leaving 9 bases between the germline ends. This CDR3 spans 15 amino acids. Measured with immunoSEQ multiplex PCR; TCRdb has only the in-frame clones, and not every one. The sample yields 200,000 to 250,000 clones, around 90% seen once. This clone was seen once. The chain couples TRBV28 to TRBJ1-3; D is ambiguous. The sequence derives from a man aged 25-45 years who had recovered from COVID-19. Source material: PBMCs or T cells enriched from blood (not recorded which). CDR3 sequence (DNA): TGTGCCAGCAGTTTCCCCCGAGACTCTGGAAACACCATATATTTT. It is translated as CASSFPRDSGNTIYF.